The rows below give T cell receptor beta chains drawn from one sample of a study of T cells in Graves' hyperthyroidism and ophthalmopathy. TCRdb called the multiplex PCR reads again in MiXCR, with one record for every CDR3 protein. The sample gives 500,000 to 750,000 distinct CDR3 sequences, more than 15% of which show up once; approximately 7% is in the top ten. Input material: blood. The receptor source for this set is a woman aged 25 to 45 with Graves' hyperthyroidism. CDR3s include the opening cysteine and the closing phenylalanine or tryptophan. A D gene is named only where the DNA matches it firmly. Rows may omit the clone size; those that give it use once, few, many or a size class.

j_gene | v_gene | abundance | d_gene | CDR3nt | CDR3aa
TRBJ2-1 | TRBV5-1 | few | TRBD2 | TGCGCCACCGGGACTAGCGGGACCTACAATGAGCAGTTCTTC | CATGTSGTYNEQFF
TRBJ2-3 | TRBV5-1 | many | TRBD1 | TGCGCCAGCAGCTTGGCCAACAGGGGGAGCACAGATACGCAGTATTTT | CASSLANRGSTDTQYF
TRBJ1-5 | TRBV3-1 | many | - | TGTGCCAGCAGCCAAGAACCGGATCAGCCCCAGCATTTT | CASSQEPDQPQHF
TRBJ1-5 | TRBV6-1 | many | TRBD1 | TGTGCCAGCAGTAGACAGGGGGGCGAATATAGCAATCAGCCCCAGCATTTT | CASSRQGGEYSNQPQHF
TRBJ2-1 | TRBV11-1 | many | - | TGTGCCAGCAGCCCGGGTCTTAAATGGAATGAGCAGTTCTTC | CASSPGLKWNEQFF
TRBJ2-5 | TRBV19 | - | TRBD2 | TGTGCCAGTAGTAATGCGGGGGTGACTGGGGAGACCCAGTACTTC | CASSNAGVTGETQYF
TRBJ2-1 | TRBV20-1 | few | TRBD2 | TGCAGTGCACCACCCCAGCGAGCGGGAGTAGTCAGTGAGCAGTTCTTC | CSAPPQRAGVVSEQFF
TRBJ2-3 | TRBV10-1 | few | TRBD2 | TGCGCCAGCAGTGTAGCGGGAGGGCCGACAGATACGCAGTATTTT | CASSVAGGPTDTQYF
TRBJ2-7 | TRBV28 | many | - | TGTGCCAGCAGGGCGGGGACCGGGTGGTCCTACGAGCAGTACTTC | CASRAGTGWSYEQYF
TRBJ2-3 | TRBV30 | many | TRBD1 | TGTGCCTGGAGTTTTTCAGGGGGTTCAGATACGCAGTATTTT | CAWSFSGGSDTQYF
TRBJ1-1 | TRBV28 | many | - | TGTGCCAGCAGTTTAGGAAGTTTTAGGAGGGAGGTGAGGACTGAAGCTTTCTTT | CASSLGSFRREVRTEAFF
TRBJ1-5 | TRBV19 | - | - | TGTGCCAGTAGGGTAGGGGAGGTTGGCCAGCCCCAGCATTTT | CASRVGEVGQPQHF
TRBJ2-5 | TRBV25-1 | - | - | TGTGCCAGCAGTGAAAAGGGAATCCAAGAGACCCAGTACTTC | CASSEKGIQETQYF
TRBJ2-7 | TRBV6-5 | - | TRBD2 | TGTGCCAGCAGTTACTCGGTGGAGGGAGGGATAGCCTACGAGCAGTACTTC | CASSYSVEGGIAYEQYF
TRBJ2-1 | TRBV19 | - | TRBD2 | TGTGCCAGTAGTATTCTCATTCTAGCGGGAGGGCCGTCCTACAATGAGCAGTTCTTC | CASSILILAGGPSYNEQFF
TRBJ1-2 | TRBV12-3/TRBV12-4 | many | - | TGTGCCAGCAGTTTAGCCCCGGCTGGGAACTATGGCTACACCTTC | CASSLAPAGNYGYTF
TRBJ2-3 | TRBV6-1 | - | TRBD1 | TGTGCCAGCAGAAAACCCCAGGGGGAAGGAAATACGCAGTATTTT | CASRKPQGEGNTQYF
TRBJ2-1 | TRBV10-3 | many | TRBD2 | TGTGCCATCAGTGAGCGGGAGGGCTACAATGAGCAGTTCTTC | CAISEREGYNEQFF
TRBJ2-7 | TRBV6-5 | many | TRBD2 | TGTGCCAGCAGTTACTCTCAACCGGGACTAGCGGGAACCTACGAGCAGTACTTC | CASSYSQPGLAGTYEQYF
TRBJ1-5 | TRBV3-1 | many | TRBD1 | TGTGCCAGCAGCCAGACGACAGGGGGCGTTCAGCCCCAGCATTTT | CASSQTTGGVQPQHF
TRBJ2-5 | TRBV5-1 | many | TRBD1 | TGCGCCAGCAGCTTGGAGACAGGGGCAGAGACCCAGTACTTC | CASSLETGAETQYF
TRBJ2-5 | TRBV2 | - | TRBD2 | TGTGCCAGCAGCGGGACTAGCGGGGGAGGTCAAGAGACCCAGTACTTC | CASSGTSGGGQETQYF
TRBJ2-3 | TRBV10-2 | many | TRBD1 | TGCGCCAGCAGTGAGGTCAGGGGGCGTAGTACAGATACGCAGTATTTT | CASSEVRGRSTDTQYF
TRBJ2-1 | TRBV6-2/TRBV6-3 | many | - | TGTGCCAGCACATACCCACCCTACAATGAGCAGTTCTTC | CASTYPPYNEQFF
TRBJ1-6 | TRBV28 | many | - | TGTGCCAGCAGCCCGATCGGTAGATATAATTCACCCCTCCACTTT | CASSPIGRYNSPLHF
TRBJ1-5 | TRBV28 | many | - | TGTGCCAGCAGTTTATTATCTCCAGGGGTTTCCAATCAGCCCCAGCATTTT | CASSLLSPGVSNQPQHF
TRBJ2-7 | TRBV20-1 | - | TRBD2 | TGCAGTGCGACTAGCGGGAGCCCCTACGAGCAGTACTTC | CSATSGSPYEQYF
TRBJ2-4 | TRBV12-3/TRBV12-4 | many | TRBD2 | TGTGCCAGCAGTTGGACTAGCGGGAATGCCAAAAACATTCAGTACTTC | CASSWTSGNAKNIQYF
TRBJ2-3 | TRBV20-1 | few | TRBD2 | TGCAGTGCTAGAGATGGGACTAGCGGGAGTGGGCCAGATACGCAGTATTTT | CSARDGTSGSGPDTQYF
TRBJ2-3 | TRBV7-2 | many | TRBD2 | TGTGCCAGCAGCCCTCCGGGACTAGCGGGAGATACGCAGTATTTT | CASSPPGLAGDTQYF
TRBJ2-1 | TRBV7-9 | many | - | TGTGCCAGCAGCCTGCTACCGGGACCGAACTCCTACAATGAGCAGTTCTTC | CASSLLPGPNSYNEQFF
TRBJ2-1 | TRBV19 | - | TRBD1 | TGTGCCAGTTCTAGAGGGACAGGGCTATACAATGAGCAGTTCTTC | CASSRGTGLYNEQFF
TRBJ2-7 | TRBV30 | many | TRBD1 | TGTGCCTGGAGTGAGGACAGGGGATACGAGCAGTACTTC | CAWSEDRGYEQYF
TRBJ2-1 | TRBV10-3 | many | TRBD2 | TGTGCCATTCTAGCGGCGGGGGGCAATGAGCAGTTCTTC | CAILAAGGNEQFF
TRBJ1-5 | TRBV19 | few | - | TGTGCCAGTAGTATTGTTCTGAGGGCTGGGCAGCCCCAGCATTTT | CASSIVLRAGQPQHF
TRBJ2-1 | TRBV30 | many | TRBD2 | TGTGCCTGGAGTTCAACTAGCGGGAGGGCCCGCGAGCAGTTCTTC | CAWSSTSGRAREQFF
TRBJ2-4 | TRBV28 | many | TRBD2 | TGTGCCAGCAGTTTAGAACCCCTTCTGGTTGAGCGGGGGAGGACCAAAAACATTCAGTACTTC | CASSLEPLLVERGRTKNIQYF
TRBJ2-2 | TRBV5-1 | few | TRBD2 | TGCGCCAGCAGCTTTCACTTATATAGCGGGTCGAACACCGGGGAGCTGTTTTTT | CASSFHLYSGSNTGELFF
TRBJ2-2 | TRBV3-1 | many | - | TGTGCCAGCAGCCAAGGGGGGACGGCGAACACCGGGGAGCTGTTTTTT | CASSQGGTANTGELFF
TRBJ2-7 | TRBV6-1 | once | - | TGTGCCAGCAGTAGACTAGTCTTCTACGAGCAGTACTTC | CASSRLVFYEQYF
TRBJ2-3 | TRBV20-1 | many | - | TGCAGTGCTAGAGAGTACACAGATACGCAGTATTTT | CSAREYTDTQYF
TRBJ2-5 | TRBV4-3 | - | - | TGCGCCAGCAGCCAAGTTTCGGGCCCACAAGAGACCCAGTACTTC | CASSQVSGPQETQYF
TRBJ2-1 | TRBV3-1 | many | - | TGTGCCAGCAGCCATAAAGCAGACAGGTGGGATGAGCAGTTCTTC | CASSHKADRWDEQFF
TRBJ2-7 | TRBV3-1 | many | - | TGTGCCAGCAGCCAAGTTAGGACCGGAAGCTCCTACGAGCAGTACTTC | CASSQVRTGSSYEQYF
TRBJ2-1 | TRBV19 | few | - | TGTGCCAGTAGTATTCCTCTGGGGCTAGCGAGCAATGAGCAGTTCTTC | CASSIPLGLASNEQFF
TRBJ1-5 | TRBV30 | many | - | TGTGCCTGGAGTCCGCCGTCCGGTCAGCCCCAGCATTTT | CAWSPPSGQPQHF
TRBJ1-2 | TRBV9 | few | - | TGTGTCAGCAGCGGAACGGCGGGTGGCTACACCTTC | CVSSGTAGGYTF
TRBJ2-1 | TRBV7-9 | many | - | TGTGCCAGCAGCTTAGGACTAGTCGACAATGAGCAGTTCTTC | CASSLGLVDNEQFF
TRBJ2-7 | TRBV5-1 | many | TRBD1 | TGCGCCAGCACCACAGGACAGGAATTCTACGAGCAGTACTTC | CASTTGQEFYEQYF
TRBJ2-7 | TRBV19 | - | TRBD2 | TGTGCCAGTAGTACGGGCGGGAGGGGATCCTACGAGCAGTACTTC | CASSTGGRGSYEQYF
TRBJ2-7 | TRBV29-1 | few | TRBD1 | TGCAGCGTTGAATTTCGGACAGGGTTCGAGCAGTACTTC | CSVEFRTGFEQYF
TRBJ1-1 | TRBV7-2 | many | - | TGTGCCAGCAGCACTGGACCCCACACTGAAGCTTTCTTT | CASSTGPHTEAFF
TRBJ2-1 | TRBV30 | many | - | TGTGCCTGGAGTGTCACAAAATACAATGAGCAGTTCTTC | CAWSVTKYNEQFF